This T cell receptor (beta chain) stems from a study of prognosis after radiotherapy for stage I lung cancer (TCRdb year 2021). For the wider study: Between early 2018 and early 2019, around 19 patients with stage I NSCLC were enrolled in Nanjing, China. Every patient was regarded as medically inoperable, because of comorbidities in 11 to 12 cases and refusal of surgery in six to eight cases. Tumor histology was squamous cell carcinoma in about seven patients and adenocarcinoma in twelve. After SBRT, distant metastases developed in about 20% of the 19 patients at a median of around seven months, while the remaining 15 patients had no significant progression. Enrolled patients comprised about 15 with newly diagnosed primary stage I lung tumors and four to six with oligometastatic NSCLC after surgical resection of the primary tumor. Ages in the cohort of approximately 13 men and about 6 women ranged from roughly 50 to 90 years, with a median of 74. SBRT was given in 3 to 5 fractions with a biologically effective dose of at least 100 Gy, using image-guided IMRT or VMAT. The study took one blood sample before SBRT and one after SBRT from each of 19 patients and sequenced all 38 samples. No patient received concurrent therapy alongside SBRT. Peripheral blood TCR beta repertoires were profiled in stage I NSCLC patients before and after stereotactic body radiotherapy, and the study then linked these repertoires to distant failure.

What the research found in general, with its limitations: Differences in TRBV and TRBJ usage frequencies by metastasis status were reportedly observed in two V genes at baseline and in about 10 V and two J genes after SBRT. After SBRT, the number of unique TCR clones decreased (median approximately 9,100 before versus some 7,000 after; Wilcoxon paired P=0.011). Tumor specificity of expanded TCR clones was not determined. Post-SBRT Shannon entropy and its change from baseline were lower in patients who developed distant metastases; baseline Shannon entropy was not associated with metastases. The small cohort and short follow-up limited the study, so independent validation of the findings is needed. All reported P values were unadjusted for multiple comparisons.

As regards this clonotype: The antigen it binds to is not known. Base-call qualities are not available, and no considerably larger clone is one nucleotide away.

Two rounds of multiplex PCR were performed to amplify the TCR beta CDR3 region from genomic DNA. In the first round of PCR, primers specific to each TRBV and TRBJ gene were used, and the primer sequences are filed in Chinese patent CN105087789A. Universal primers were used in the second round of PCR. The Roche High Pure PCR Template Preparation Kit was used to extract genomic DNA from frozen PBMCs. Paired-end sequencing with 151 bp reads was performed on the libraries using an Illumina HiSeq 3000. On the authors' methods: CutAdapt was used to remove raw reads lacking the multiplex PCR primer sequences. PEAR was used to merge high-quality paired reads into contigs. MiXCR assigned TRB V, D and J gene segments to each contig by aligning to reference sequences. To remove sequencing errors, CDR3 sequences were clustered according to base quality and sequence similarity. Diversity was measured as Shannon entropy normalized by the natural log of productive TCR sequence number. Clonality was defined as one minus Shannon entropy divided by the natural log of the number of unique clonotypes. Progression-free survival cut-offs for repertoire metrics were chosen using the Youden index of ROC curves, with analyses run in R 3.5.3. Through fastp at Q25 and MiXCR, TCRdb rebuilt clones from the public reads, retaining in-frame beta chains. Each CDR3 protein appears once, grouped with its most common genes and DNA. The V and J calls shown here were made by TCRdb, not taken from the authors' results. The sample contains approximately 30,000 distinct CDR3 sequences, 25% to 35% of them found a single time. Jointly, the top ten make up about 33% of the sample.

A history of other malignancies or of prior chemotherapy or radiotherapy was absent in all patients, and node-negative disease was shown on CT and PET/CT in all patients. Around 6 milliliters of peripheral venous blood were drawn into EDTA tubes at each of two time points. Ficoll-Paque Plus density-gradient centrifugation was used to isolate PBMCs. Samples were stored at -80°C immediately after collection until analysis. The V end gives up 5 bases and the J end 8 bases, leaving 8 bases in the junction not matched to a gene. From the cysteine up to the phenylalanine, the CDR3 has a length of 14 residues. The kept DNA is CDR3 alone, 42 bases in frame from the first base. For CDR1 and CDR2, the germline V gene lists MDHEN and SYDVKM.

The rearranged segments are TRBV28 and TRBJ1-2, with TRBD1 matching 10 junction bases. The sequencing here drew on PBMCs, taken before or after stereotactic body radiation therapy (not recorded which). The TCR sequence derives from a donor over 45 with non-small cell lung cancer. The CDR3 sequence is CASSPAGTGVGYTF. The nucleotides are TGTGCCAGCAGTCCGGCGGGGACAGGGGTAGGCTACACCTTC.